What follows are 14 T cell receptor beta chains derived from one specimen sequenced in a study of metastatic and nonmetastatic thyroid tumors. TCRdb recomputed clones from the PCR reads via MiXCR. The sample carries 30,000 to 35,000 clones, roughly 29% recorded once. All patients were untreated before thyroid surgery. The sample was blood. These receptors were obtained from a female donor with papillary thyroid cancer or a benign thyroid nodule (not recorded which). Some clones in this sample may be carry-over from other donors' samples.

For this clone: The junction departs from germline at one end; a sequencing error may be responsible. The chain joins TRBV7-3 to TRBJ2-3; D might be TRBD2 (6 bases). The germline gives CDR1 SGHTA, CDR2 FQGTGA. The CDR3 has 13 residues. Here the CDR3 DNA reads TGTGCCATCAGCGGGCTCCCCATAGATACGCAGTATTTT. It encodes CAISGLPIDTQYF.

This clone has ten or more counts. The chain joins TRBV7-9 to TRBJ2-2; TRBD1 matches 11 bases. Germline lookup yields CDR1 SEHNR and CDR2 FQNEAQ (reference sequence). With 4 bases clipped from V and 6 bases from J, the junction kept 1 base outside the gene matches. CDR3 length equals 14 residues. Written as DNA, the CDR3 is TGTGCCAGCAGCTCGGGACAGGGGGCCGGGGAGCTGTTTTTT. It is translated as CASSSGQGAGELFF.

This clone was seen many times. This rearrangement joins TRBV5-1 to TRBJ2-3; 8 bases fit TRBD2. Looked up from germline, CDR1 is SGHRS and CDR2 is YFSETQ. V dropped 0 bases and J dropped 0; count of bases not matched to a gene: 3. The CDR3 extends over 16 amino acids. The DNA for the CDR3 is TGCGCCAGCAGCTTGGACGGCGGGAGGAGCACAGATACGCAGTATTTT. This codes for CASSLDGGRSTDTQYF.

The table lists this clone with a count of one. The rearrangement links TRBV14 to TRBJ2-1; D is possibly TRBD2 (6 bases). There are 14 residues in the CDR3. CDR1 is SGHDN, CDR2 FVKESK, per germline. Trimming left V 3 bases short and J 3 bases short, with 9 bases between. The CDR3 reads CASSHGGVYNEQFF. CDR3 DNA sequence: TGTGCCAGCAGCCACGGGGGAGTCTACAATGAGCAGTTCTTC.

This clone appeared a single time. The junction and the germline gene differ at one end; a read error may be behind it. The chain joins TRBV10-1 to TRBJ2-7; D may be TRBD2 (5 bases). The CDR3 loop spans 13 amino acids. Germline values: CDR1 WNHNN, CDR2 SYGVQD (reference sequence). The CDR3: CATQPPRGDDQYF. The DNA of the CDR3 is TGCGCCACCCAACCCCCACGGGGTGACGACCAGTACTTC.

This clone was recorded a few times. CDR3 nucleotide sequence: TGTGCCAGCAACGGTGGCACCGGGGAGCTGTTTTTT. Amino acid sequence: CASNGGTGELFF. The V gene is TRBV2, the J gene TRBJ2-2, with no clear D. This CDR3 contains 12 residues. The V end was cut by 7 bases, the J end by 4 bases, with 7 bases between. CDR1 and CDR2 from the germline V gene are SNHLY and FYNNEI.

The rearrangement joins TRBV20-1 to TRBJ2-3; D unresolved. Germline-derived CDR1 and CDR2 are DFQATT and SNEGSKA (reference sequence). This CDR3 has 14 residues. Trimming left V 3 bases short and J 2 bases short, with 12 bases between. The CDR3 nucleotides read TGCAGTGCTAGGGATGAAGCCACCACAGATACGCAGTATTTT. Translated: CSARDEATTDTQYF.

V usage is TRBV11-1 and J usage is TRBJ2-1, with no clear D. In germline, CDR1 is SGHAT, CDR2 FQDESV (reference sequence). The CDR3 is 15 amino acids. The V end was cut by 0 bases, the J end by 8 bases, with 14 bases between. For the CDR3, the DNA is TGTGCCAGCAGCTTAGCCACGGGCGGAAGTGATGAGCAGTTCTTC. Translating it yields CASSLATGGSDEQFF.

This clone was counted at least ten times. The gene calls are TRBV11-3 and TRBJ2-2; D is possibly TRBD2 (6 bases). CDR3 length: 16 residues. V gave up 4 bases and J gave up 2 bases, with 14 bases separating them. Germline V gives CDR1 SGHNT, CDR2 YENEEA. The DNA of the CDR3 is TGTGCCAGCAGCTCTCGTGGTAGCGGTAACACCGGGGAGCTGTTTTTT. Translating gives CASSSRGSGNTGELFF. Full variable domain (rest looked up from reference TRBV11-3 and TRBJ2-2): EAGVVQSPRYKIIEKKQPVAFWCNPISGHNTLYWYLQNLGQGPELLIRYENEEAVDDSQLPKDRFSAERLKGVDSTLKIQPAELGDSAVYLCASSSRGSGNTGELFFGEGSRLTVL.

This clone has at least ten counts. The chain is built from TRBV27 and TRBJ1-2; maybe TRBD1 (6 bases). Trimming took 5 bases from V and 12 from J, leaving 22 bases between them. Germline values: CDR1 MNHEY, CDR2 SMNVEV (reference sequence). This CDR3 has 14 residues. This CDR3 reads CASSPAFGTWKDTF. CDR3 in DNA: TGTGCCAGCAGTCCAGCCTTCGGGACATGGAAGGACACCTTC.

The rearrangement joins TRBV20-1 to TRBJ2-7; D uncertain. V lost 5 bases to trimming and J lost 0 bases, with 11 bases between them. Germline CDR1 reads DFQATT; CDR2 reads SNEGSKA (reference sequence). The CDR3 runs to 13 residues. The CDR3 region is CSAYSGFSYEQYF. In DNA, the CDR3 is TGCAGTGCTTATAGTGGCTTCTCCTACGAGCAGTACTTC.

There are a few counts of this clone. V is TRBV15 and J is TRBJ1-5; no clear D. Germline-derived CDR1 and CDR2 are LNHNV and YYDKDF (reference sequence). Trimming cost V 0 bases and J 4 bases, with 7 bases left between them. CDR3 size: 14 residues. The chain's CDR3 is CATSRDPENQPQHF. In DNA, the CDR3 is TGTGCCACCAGCAGAGATCCGGAAAATCAGCCCCAGCATTTT.

By share, this clone ranks as medium-sized. The chain combines TRBV6-2 or TRBV6-3 with TRBJ2-7, with D maybe TRBD1 (5 bases). Between the trimmed V and J ends, which lost 6 bases and 12 bases, there was a span of 24 bases. The CDR3 consists of 14 residues. Germline-derived CDR1 and CDR2 are MNHEY and SVGEGT. The CDR3 loop reads CASSPLDGYDSRYF. Here the CDR3 DNA reads TGTGCCAGCAGCCCATTAGACGGGTACGACAGCAGGTACTTC.

Worth noting for this clone: Germline and junction disagree at one end, which may indicate a read error. The chain links TRBV7-2 to TRBJ2-5; the match to TRBD1 covers 8 bases. The germline gives CDR1 SGHTA, CDR2 FQGNSA. This CDR3 contains 19 residues. In DNA form, the CDR3 reads TGTGCCAGCAGCCTAGCCGGGACAGGTGGCAGTGAGTACCAAGAGACCCAGTACTTC. Translated, it gives CASSLAGTGGSEYQETQYF.